This note documents a single TCR beta chain sequence. The source of the sample is a study of blood T cell repertoires in COVID-19. Study context: The United States, Italy and Spain were the sources of the acute and convalescent COVID-19 samples. T cells, B-cell-depleted T cells, or PBMCs supplied cDNA or gDNA.

As handled by the study authors: By means of reference gene primer amplification, nucleated cell counts were estimated. Only in-frame clones appear in the TCRdb table, and some are missing; sequencing was by immunoSEQ multiplex PCR. The D gene and trimming were derived from the DNA, and the V and J assignments and clone size from that table. The sample includes roughly 190,000 clones, roughly 84% of them seen just once. With 2 bases clipped from V and 1 base from J, the junction kept 6 bases outside the gene matches. CDR3 size: 17 residues. Germline-derived CDR1 and CDR2 are SGDLS and YYNGEE. Sequencing used peripheral blood. The chain links TRBV9 to TRBJ2-2; 9 bases fit TRBD2. The sequence derives from a human donor with acute or convalescent COVID-19. The donor label of this sample is uncertain. The DNA for the CDR3 is TGTGCCAGCAGCGTCGATAGCGGGAGTATGAACACCGGGGAGCTGTTTTTT. Translation: CASSVDSGSMNTGELFF.